This T cell receptor (beta chain) derives from a study of human T cells and chemical hapten exposure. Study-level information: The study patch tested 0.01% DPC on the upper back and read results at 6 days. Study results and limitations: TCRs at a frequency above 1 in 1000 stayed unchanged with DPC sensitization.

As for time point: pre-sensitization, week 0. Noted treatment: therapeutic diphenylcyclopropenone sensitization with weekly scalp DPC. Before extraction, the whole blood was not fractionated, and total RNA was taken from it. The CDR3 is 14 residues long. V lost 6 bases and J lost 3; bases outside the gene matches: 9. From germline, CDR1 is DFQATT and CDR2 SNEGSKA (reference sequence). With regard to this clonotype: Its antigen is not known.

Authors' methods: The median was roughly 100,000 TCRs per sample, ranging roughly 23,224 to 750,000. TCRdb recomputed calls from the RACE reads with MiXCR, one row per CDR3 protein. These V and J calls are TCRdb output, not the study's own analysis. The data show some 330,000 distinct CDR3 sequences, 4.5% to 7% seen once. Specimen: whole blood, collected in connection with sensitization to the hapten diphenylcyclopropenone (DPC). The sequence derives from a woman aged 18-29 years with alopecia areata. Some clones in this sample may be carry-over from other donors' samples. This chain connects TRBV20-1 to TRBJ2-7; 9 bases are a match to TRBD1. The CDR3 spells CSATPGTGRYEQYF. The CDR3 nucleotides are TGCAGTGCCACTCCCGGGACAGGGCGCTACGAGCAGTACTTC.